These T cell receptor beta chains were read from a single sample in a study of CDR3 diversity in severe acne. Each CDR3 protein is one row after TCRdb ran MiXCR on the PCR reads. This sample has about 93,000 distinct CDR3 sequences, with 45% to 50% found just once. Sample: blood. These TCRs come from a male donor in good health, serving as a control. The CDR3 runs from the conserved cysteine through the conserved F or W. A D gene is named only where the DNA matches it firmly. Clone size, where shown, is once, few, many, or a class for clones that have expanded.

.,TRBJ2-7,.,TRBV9,TGTGCCAGCAGCACAGCCAAAGGAACGGACTACAACGAGCAGTACTTC,CASSTAKGTDYNEQYF
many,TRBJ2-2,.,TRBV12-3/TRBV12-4,TGTGCCAGCAGAAGGGAATTAGAGGCCGGGGAGCTGTTTTTT,CASRRELEAGELFF
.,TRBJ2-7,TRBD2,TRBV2,TGCGCCAGCAGCCCAGCCGAGCTGGGAGCGGGAGGACCACACGAGCAGTACTTC,CASSPAELGAGGPHEQYF
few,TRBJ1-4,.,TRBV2,TGTGCCAGCAGTGTACAGGGAGCAACTAATGAAAAACTGTTTTTT,CASSVQGATNEKLFF
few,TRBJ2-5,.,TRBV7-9,TGTGCCAGCAGCTTAGGTTTGGAGACCCAGTACTTC,CASSLGLETQYF
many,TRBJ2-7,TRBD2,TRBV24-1,TGTGCCACCAGTGATTCGGGACTAGCGGGGACCTACGAGCAGTACTTC,CATSDSGLAGTYEQYF
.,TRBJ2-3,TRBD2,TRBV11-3,TGTGCCAGCAGCACGCACAAGGCTAGCGGGGGAGACACAGATACGCAGTATTTT,CASSTHKASGGDTDTQYF
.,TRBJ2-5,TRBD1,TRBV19,TGTGCCAGCCGGGACAGGGGAAAAGAGACCCAGTACTTC,CASRDRGKETQYF
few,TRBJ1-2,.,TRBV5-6,TGTGCCAGCACATCAACGCTTTATGGCTACACCTTC,CASTSTLYGYTF
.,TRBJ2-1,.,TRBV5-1,TGTGCCAGCAGCTTGGGGGACATCCACAATGAGCAGTTCTTC,CASSLGDIHNEQFF
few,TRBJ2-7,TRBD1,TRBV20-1,TGCAGTGCCCCTAGACAGGGTGGAACCTACGAGCAGTACTTC,CSAPRQGGTYEQYF
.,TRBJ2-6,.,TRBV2,TGTGCCAGCAGTGCCCCCCCCTCTGGGGCCAACGTCCTGACTTTC,CASSAPPSGANVLTF
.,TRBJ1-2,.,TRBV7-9,TGTGCCAGCAGCTTTTCGGGGGCCGCTAACTATGGCTACACCTTC,CASSFSGAANYGYTF
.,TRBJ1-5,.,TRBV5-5,TGTGCCAGCAGCTTGGGACGAAGGGGAGTTAACAATCAGCCCCAGCATTTT,CASSLGRRGVNNQPQHF
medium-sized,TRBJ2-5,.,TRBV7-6,TGTGCCAGCAGCCCACCCTCCCAAGAGACCCAGTACTTC,CASSPPSQETQYF
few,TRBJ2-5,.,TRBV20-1,TGCAGTGCTGGTAGGGAGACCCAGTACTTC,CSAGRETQYF
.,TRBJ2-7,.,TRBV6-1,TGTGCCAGCAGTTACGATCCTGTCGGGAAGCAGCAGTACTTC,CASSYDPVGKQQYF
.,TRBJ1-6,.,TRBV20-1,TGCAGTGCTGCGTGGGGTTATAATTCACCCCTCCACTTT,CSAAWGYNSPLHF
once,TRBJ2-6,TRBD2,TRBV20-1,TGCAGTGCTAGCCCCTCCCTTCTAGCGGGAATCTCTGGGGCCAACGTCCTGACTTTC,CSASPSLLAGISGANVLTF
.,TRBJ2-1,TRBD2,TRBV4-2,TGTGCCAGCAGCCAAGTACTAGCGGGGGGGCGGGATGAGCAGTTCTTC,CASSQVLAGGRDEQFF
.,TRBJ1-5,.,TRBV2,TGTGCCAGCAGTGAGACAAGGAATCAGCCCCAGCATTTT,CASSETRNQPQHF
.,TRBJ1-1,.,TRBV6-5,TGTGCCAGCAGTGACCCTAGACTGGGGAGTGATGAAGCTTTCTTT,CASSDPRLGSDEAFF
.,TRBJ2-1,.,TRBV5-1,TGCGCCAACAACTTGGTGGGTCGGGAGACGGCGAATGAGCAGTTCTTC,CANNLVGRETANEQFF
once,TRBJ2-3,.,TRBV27,TGTGCCAGCAGTACACCCACAGATACGCAGTATTTT,CASSTPTDTQYF
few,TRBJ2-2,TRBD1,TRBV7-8,TGTGCCATCGCTACAGGGGACGTAGAGACCGGGGAGCTGTTTTTT,CAIATGDVETGELFF